The text below deals with one T cell receptor (beta chain). The antigen remains undetermined. Next came a second PCR, run for about 7 to 12 cycles, which used a sample-barcoded 5' primer along with a J-beta primer mix. Each cDNA molecule, via a template-switch adaptor with 12 random nucleotides, was tagged. TCRdb ran MiXCR on the 5' RACE reads and lists one entry per CDR3 protein. The sample has approximately 800,000 distinct CDR3 sequences; about half are singletons. The data belong to a study of blood T cells in healthy people across ages. Broader study findings: Naive CD4+ cell counts and diversity both ran higher in long-lived than in aged donors.

The study recruited healthy Caucasian donors from Russia who were aged about 6 to 100. Each of the donors had 9 to 10 milliliters of peripheral blood drawn into EDTA-treated Vacutainer tubes. CDR3 size: 19 residues. The germline CDR1 and CDR2 sequences are MNHEY and SMNVEV (reference sequence). Trimming took off 4 bases at V and 4 bases at J, with 23 bases between the two ends. The chain employs TRBV27 and TRBJ1-6; maybe TRBD1 (6 bases). The specimen was blood. This sequence originates from a man older than 75 in good health. The CDR3 here is CASSSSGLPRGGYNSPLHF. The CDR3 region has the DNA TGTGCCAGCAGTTCCTCGGGACTGCCCCGAGGGGGTTATAATTCACCCCTCCACTTT.